This T cell receptor (beta chain) was documented in a study of T-cell reconstitution after alpha-beta-depleted transplantation in children. Unique molecular identifiers were incorporated when the TCRbeta library was constructed. TCRdb reanalysed the PCR reads using MiXCR and keeps one entry per CDR3 protein. Of 350,000 to 450,000 distinct CDR3 sequences listed, roughly 21% are singletons. Germline lookup yields CDR1 LGHDT and CDR2 YNNKEL (reference sequence). The V end was cut by 4 bases, the J end by 9 bases, with 13 bases between. The CDR3 is 13 amino acids. The gene calls are TRBV3-1 and TRBJ2-1; weak D call: TRBD2 (6 bases). The source is a human donor who donated a stem cell graft to a child with acute myeloid leukemia. This specimen consisted of PBMCs from the stem cell graft donor, obtained from the stem cell graft. This CDR3 reads CASSPTSLGEQFF. The CDR3 DNA reads as TGTGCCAGCAGCCCTACTAGCCTAGGTGAGCAGTTCTTC.